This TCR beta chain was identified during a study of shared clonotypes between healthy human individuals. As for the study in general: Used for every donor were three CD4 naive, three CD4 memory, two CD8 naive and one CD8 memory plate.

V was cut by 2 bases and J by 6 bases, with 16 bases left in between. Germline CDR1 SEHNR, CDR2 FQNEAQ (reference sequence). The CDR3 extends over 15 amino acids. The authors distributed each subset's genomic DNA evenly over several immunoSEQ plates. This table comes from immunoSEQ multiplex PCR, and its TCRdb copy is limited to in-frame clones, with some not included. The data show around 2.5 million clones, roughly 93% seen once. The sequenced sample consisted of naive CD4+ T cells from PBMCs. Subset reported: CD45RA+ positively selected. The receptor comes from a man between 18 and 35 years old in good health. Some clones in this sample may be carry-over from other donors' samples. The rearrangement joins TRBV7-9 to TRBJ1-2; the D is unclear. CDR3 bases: TGTGCCAGCAGCTTAAGGGAGTCAGAGGCGCATGGCTACACCTTC. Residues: CASSLRESEAHGYTF.